One sample yielded the 14 T cell receptor beta chains listed below, sequenced in a study of blood T cell repertoires in COVID-19. TCRdb's table, derived via immunoSEQ multiplex PCR, lists solely in-frame clones and lacks some. Of around 72,000 clones in the sample, around 90% were seen once. What was sequenced was peripheral blood. Receptors originate from a man aged 45-65 years with acute or convalescent COVID-19.

V usage is TRBV7-9 and J usage is TRBJ1-6, with 7 bases identical to TRBD1. Germline V gives CDR1 SEHNR, CDR2 FQNEAQ (reference sequence). V lost 5 bases to trimming and J lost 6 bases; unmatched junction nucleotides: 10. The CDR3 runs to 16 residues. CDR3 DNA: TGTGCCAGCAGCCGTCGGACAGGATTTCTTAATTCACCCCTCCACTTT. This translates into CASSRRTGFLNSPLHF.

The chain recombines TRBV10-3 with TRBJ2-2, with 11 nucleotides matching TRBD1. This CDR3 is built from 14 residues. Germline values: CDR1 ENHRY, CDR2 SYGVKD. V shed 7 bases and J 3 bases; nucleotides not matched to a gene: 1. The CDR3 DNA follows: TGTGCCATCAAGGGACAGGGGGACACCGGGGAGCTGTTTTTT. Translated, it gives CAIKGQGDTGELFF.

The chain recombines TRBV28 with TRBJ2-1; 10 bases agree with TRBD1. Germline CDR1 MDHEN, CDR2 SYDVKM. This CDR3 is 13 amino acids long. The V gene end was trimmed by 8 bases and the J gene end by 6 bases; junction bases not matched to a gene: 4. In nucleotides, the CDR3 is TGTGCCAGCCGGGGACAGGGGCCCAATGAGCAGTTCTTC. The encoded protein is CASRGQGPNEQFF.

The gene calls are TRBV28 and TRBJ1-1, with 8 bases aligning to TRBD1. The V segment lost 5 bases and the J segment 1 base; nucleotides outside the gene matches: 6. The V gene's germline CDR1 is MDHEN and CDR2 SYDVKM. The CDR3 length is 15 residues. The CDR3 DNA sequence: TGTGCCAGCAGTCTCCCCGGGACAGGGAACACTGAAGCTTTCTTT. Translated: CASSLPGTGNTEAFF.

This chain joins TRBV3-1 (or the pseudogene TRBV3-2) and TRBJ1-5; D is unresolved. The CDR3 loop spans 15 amino acids. Germline V gene data show CDR1 as LGHDT and CDR2 as YNNKEL (reference sequence). Trimming removed 3 bases from V and 7 bases from J, with 16 bases in between. This CDR3 reads CASSHRSGSGQPQHF. In DNA, the CDR3 is TGTGCCAGCAGCCACAGATCGGGGAGCGGACAGCCCCAGCATTTT.

The chain employs TRBV27 and TRBJ2-7; 8 nucleotides line up with TRBD1. CDR1 is MNHEY, CDR2 SMNVEV, per germline (reference sequence). V lost 1 base and J lost 6; bases outside the gene matches: 5. The CDR3 loop spans 14 amino acids. The CDR3 DNA follows: TGTGCCAGCAGTTTATATGCAGGGGGCGCCGAGCAGTACTTC. This translates into CASSLYAGGAEQYF.

This sequence joins TRBV5-1 and TRBJ2-3; 7 nucleotides line up with TRBD1. CDR1 SGHRS and CDR2 YFSETQ come from the germline V gene. The V and J ends lost 2 bases and 2 bases, in that order; junction bases with no gene match: 8. CDR3 length: 16 residues. CDR3 protein: CASSLGIQGVTDTQYF. CDR3 coding DNA: TGCGCCAGCAGCTTAGGGATCCAGGGGGTCACAGATACGCAGTATTTT.

The chain employs TRBV21-1 and TRBJ2-3; the D call TRBD1 from the table was never checked on the DNA. TRBV21-1 is shown as a pseudogene. CDR3 length: 17 amino acids. CDR3 region: CANKRDGQGPITDTQYF. The CDR3 bases are TGTGCCAACAAAAGAGACGGACAGGGGCCGATCACAGATACGCAGTATTTT.

This chain uses TRBV3-1 (or the pseudogene TRBV3-2) with TRBJ1-1; 8 bases align to TRBD1. In germline, CDR1 is LGHDT, CDR2 YNNKEL (reference sequence). Trimming cost V 3 bases and J 1 base; bases outside gene matches: 4. The CDR3 totals 15 residues. CDR3 nucleotide sequence: TGTGCCAGCAGCCACCCAACAGGGGGGAACACTGAAGCTTTCTTT. It translates to CASSHPTGGNTEAFF.

The rearrangement uses TRBV10-2 and TRBJ2-4; 8 positions match TRBD2. The CDR3 runs 16 residues. From germline, CDR1 is WSHSY and CDR2 SAAADI. Unmatched junction bases numbered 4, after V lost 0 bases and J lost 3 bases. CDR3 sequence: CASSESRGGSKNIQYF. In DNA, the CDR3 is TGCGCCAGCAGTGAGTCACGGGGGGGAAGCAAAAACATTCAGTACTTC.

This rearrangement joins TRBV19 to TRBJ2-5; D is uncertain. V dropped 1 base and J dropped 2 bases, with 5 bases sitting between them. Looked up from germline, CDR1 is LNHDA and CDR2 is SQIVND (reference sequence). The CDR3 is 13 amino acids. The CDR3 loop is CASSIVEQETQYF. The CDR3 region has the DNA TGTGCCAGTAGTATAGTTGAGCAAGAGACCCAGTACTTC.

V is TRBV24-1 and J is TRBJ1-2, with D perhaps TRBD1 (5 bases). Germline CDR1 KGHDR, CDR2 SFDVKD. The CDR3 spans 14 residues. V gave up 2 bases and J gave up 5 bases, with 11 bases separating them. The CDR3 DNA sequence: TGTGCCACCAGTGATTCTGACAGACCGTATGGCTACACCTTC. The encoded protein is CATSDSDRPYGYTF.

The chain combines TRBV5-4 with TRBJ1-2; 7 bases agree with TRBD1. CDR3 length equals 14 residues. Germline CDR1 is SGHNT and CDR2 is YYREEE (reference sequence). With 0 bases clipped from V and 4 bases from J, the junction kept 3 bases outside the gene matches. CDR3 residues: CASSLGQGVYGYTF. The CDR3 DNA follows: TGTGCCAGCAGCTTGGGACAGGGCGTCTATGGCTACACCTTC.

The chain is built from TRBV19 and TRBJ1-1; 9 bases agree with TRBD1. V shed 4 bases, J shed 2 bases, and the junction held 2 bases outside the gene matches. This CDR3 has 14 residues. In germline, CDR1 is LNHDA, CDR2 SQIVND (reference sequence). The CDR3 nucleotides are TGTGCCAGTAGTAGGGGACAGGGTAACACTGAAGCTTTCTTT. Residues: CASSRGQGNTEAFF. Full variable domain (rest looked up from reference TRBV19 and TRBJ1-1): DGGITQSPKYLFRKEGQNVTLSCEQNLNHDAMYWYRQDPGQGLRLIYYSQIVNDFQKGDIAEGYSVSREKKESFPLTVTSAQKNPTAFYLCASSRGQGNTEAFFGQGTRLTVV.